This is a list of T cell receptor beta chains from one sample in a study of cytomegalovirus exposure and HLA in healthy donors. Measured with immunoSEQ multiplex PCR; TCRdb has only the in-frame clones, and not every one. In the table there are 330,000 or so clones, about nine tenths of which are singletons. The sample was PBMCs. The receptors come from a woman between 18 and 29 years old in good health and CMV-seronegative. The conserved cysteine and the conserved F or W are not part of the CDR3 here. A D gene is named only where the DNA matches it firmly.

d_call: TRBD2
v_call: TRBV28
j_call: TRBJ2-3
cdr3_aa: ASSISGINILTDTQY

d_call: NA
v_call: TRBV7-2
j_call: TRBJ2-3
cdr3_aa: ASSLYGTSTDTQY

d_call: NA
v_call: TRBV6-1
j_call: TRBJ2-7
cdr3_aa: ASTPWTSSAYEQY

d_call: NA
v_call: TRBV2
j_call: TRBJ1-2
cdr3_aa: AQGSQPFNGYT

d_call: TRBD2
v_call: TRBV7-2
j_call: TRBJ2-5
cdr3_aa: ASSLSRGVTSGQETQY

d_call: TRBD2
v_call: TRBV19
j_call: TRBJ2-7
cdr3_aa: ASSSTSGSSEQY

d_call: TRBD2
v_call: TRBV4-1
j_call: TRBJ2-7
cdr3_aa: ASSQSGGTSGRVESYEQY

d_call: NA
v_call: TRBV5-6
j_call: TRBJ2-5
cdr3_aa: ASSLTAQETQY

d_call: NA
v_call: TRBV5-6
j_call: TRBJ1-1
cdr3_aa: ASSLAYRAYGAFRGEAF

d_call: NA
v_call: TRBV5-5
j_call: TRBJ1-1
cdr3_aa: ASSPRVGTEAF

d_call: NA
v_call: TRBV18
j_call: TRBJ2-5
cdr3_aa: ASSPPNGEETQY

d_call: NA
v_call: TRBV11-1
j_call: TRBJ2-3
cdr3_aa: ASSRDSYTQY

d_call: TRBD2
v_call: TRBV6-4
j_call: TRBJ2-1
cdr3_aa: ASSESGGQVNEQF

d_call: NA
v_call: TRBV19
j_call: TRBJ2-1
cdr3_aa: ASSWKHEGEQF

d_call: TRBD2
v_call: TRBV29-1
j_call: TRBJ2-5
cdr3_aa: SAMEAGSQY

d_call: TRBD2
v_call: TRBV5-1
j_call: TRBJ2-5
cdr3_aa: ASSLGGGQETQY

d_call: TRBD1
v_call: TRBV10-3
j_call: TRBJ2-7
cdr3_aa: AITTGQGAREQY

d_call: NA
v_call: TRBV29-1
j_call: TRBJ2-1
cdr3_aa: SFLGLNNEQF

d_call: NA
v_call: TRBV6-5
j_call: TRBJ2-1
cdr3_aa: ASSYSRGQNEQF

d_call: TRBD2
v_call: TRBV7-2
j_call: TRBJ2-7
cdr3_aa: ASRRTSGRAYEQY

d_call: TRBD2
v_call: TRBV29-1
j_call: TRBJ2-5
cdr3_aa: SVEELAGVETQY

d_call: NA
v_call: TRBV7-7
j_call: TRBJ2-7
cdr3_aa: ASSLARTASTYEQY

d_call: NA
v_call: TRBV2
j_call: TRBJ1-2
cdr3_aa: ASTDLANYGYT

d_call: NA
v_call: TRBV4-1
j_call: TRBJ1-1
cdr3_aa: ASSQPRVGRTTATEAF

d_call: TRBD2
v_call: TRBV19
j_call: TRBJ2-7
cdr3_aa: ASSTGTSGRAYEQY

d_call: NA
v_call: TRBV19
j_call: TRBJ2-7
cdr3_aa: ASSTGSEQY

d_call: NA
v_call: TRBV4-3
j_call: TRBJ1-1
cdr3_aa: ASSQADLDKFTEAF

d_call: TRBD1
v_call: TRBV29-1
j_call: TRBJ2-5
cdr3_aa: SGSRDRGLQETQY

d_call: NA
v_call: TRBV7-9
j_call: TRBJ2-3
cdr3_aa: ASSPGEPSTDTQY

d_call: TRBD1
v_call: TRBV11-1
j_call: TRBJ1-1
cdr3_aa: ASSSRQGGIPEAF

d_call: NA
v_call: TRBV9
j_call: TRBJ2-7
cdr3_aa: ASILKGLYYEQY

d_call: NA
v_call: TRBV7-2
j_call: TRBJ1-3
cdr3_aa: ASSPVGGGNTIY

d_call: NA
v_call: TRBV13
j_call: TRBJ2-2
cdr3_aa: ASSGGTTNTGELF